This T cell receptor (beta chain) was identified in a study of cytomegalovirus exposure and HLA in healthy donors. Study outcomes and limitations: Within the roughly 120 validation repertoires, first-cohort TCR clusters tended to co-occur, according to a later analysis. Rare TCR sequences predominated, though certain public TCRs were found in many donors.

Here immunoSEQ multiplex PCR was the method, and the copy in TCRdb shows in-frame clones only, minus some. Here the sample spans some 340,000 clones, around 90% being singletons. Germline V gives CDR1 KGHSH, CDR2 LQKENI. Trimming at V came to 4 bases and at J to 6 bases, leaving 4 bases not matched to a gene. The CDR3 contains 13 residues. As concerns this clone: Its antigen is still unknown.

The material sequenced was PBMCs. This clonotype originated in a woman in her twenties or thirties in good health and CMV-seropositive. This chain uses TRBV18 with TRBJ1-1; 8 nucleotides agree with TRBD1. This chain's CDR3 is CASSRTDRAEAFF. The CDR3 coding sequence is TGTGCCAGCTCACGGACGGACAGGGCTGAAGCTTTCTTT.